This TCR beta chain was obtained from a study of early T cells in non-severe SARS-CoV-2 infection. About the research overall: Unpaired chains resulted from sequencing bulk RNA of unsorted whole blood.

Unique molecular identifiers (one per individual cDNA molecule) were attached. Each CDR3 protein gets one entry after TCRdb re-called the 5' RACE reads with MiXCR. Here the sample spans some 48,000 distinct CDR3 sequences, about 6.2% being singletons. General study findings and limits: The VDJdb matching leaned toward anti-spike CD8 responses and overlooked private and CD4 specificities.

This clonotype was counted many times. The antigen is undetermined. V gave up 9 bases and J gave up 6 bases; unmatched junction bases: 8. Germline V gene data show CDR1 as SGHRS and CDR2 as YFSETQ. The CDR3 runs 14 residues. The origin of this receptor is an adult who was a healthcare worker with PCR-confirmed SARS-CoV-2 infection or an uninfected control (not recorded which). This specimen was whole blood, taken at baseline. V usage is TRBV5-1 and J usage is TRBJ2-7; 14 nucleotides line up with TRBD2. As DNA, the CDR3 is TGCGCCACCCGACTAGCGGGAGGGGCGGGCGAGCAGTACTTC. Its protein is CATRLAGGAGEQYF. The full variable domain, completed using reference TRBV5-1 and TRBJ2-7, is KAGVTQTPRYLIKTRGQQVTLSCSPISGHRSVSWYQQTPGQGLQFLFEYFSETQRNKGNFPGRFSGRQFSNSRSEMNVSTLELGDSALYLCATRLAGGAGEQYFGPGTRLTVT.